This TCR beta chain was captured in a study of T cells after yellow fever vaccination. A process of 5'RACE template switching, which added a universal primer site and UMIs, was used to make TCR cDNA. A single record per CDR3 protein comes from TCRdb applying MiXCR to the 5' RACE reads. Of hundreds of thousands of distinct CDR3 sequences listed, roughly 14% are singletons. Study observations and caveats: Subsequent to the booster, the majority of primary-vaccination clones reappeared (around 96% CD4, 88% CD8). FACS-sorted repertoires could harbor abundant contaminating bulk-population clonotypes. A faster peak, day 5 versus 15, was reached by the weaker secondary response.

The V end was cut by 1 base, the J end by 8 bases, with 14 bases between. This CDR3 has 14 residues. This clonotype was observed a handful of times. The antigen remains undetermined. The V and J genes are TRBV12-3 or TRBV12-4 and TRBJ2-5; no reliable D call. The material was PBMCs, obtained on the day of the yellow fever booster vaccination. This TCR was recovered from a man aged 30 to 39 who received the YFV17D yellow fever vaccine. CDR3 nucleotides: TGTGCCAGCAGTTTAGGCCCAGTAAGAGAAACCCAGTACTTC. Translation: CASSLGPVRETQYF.